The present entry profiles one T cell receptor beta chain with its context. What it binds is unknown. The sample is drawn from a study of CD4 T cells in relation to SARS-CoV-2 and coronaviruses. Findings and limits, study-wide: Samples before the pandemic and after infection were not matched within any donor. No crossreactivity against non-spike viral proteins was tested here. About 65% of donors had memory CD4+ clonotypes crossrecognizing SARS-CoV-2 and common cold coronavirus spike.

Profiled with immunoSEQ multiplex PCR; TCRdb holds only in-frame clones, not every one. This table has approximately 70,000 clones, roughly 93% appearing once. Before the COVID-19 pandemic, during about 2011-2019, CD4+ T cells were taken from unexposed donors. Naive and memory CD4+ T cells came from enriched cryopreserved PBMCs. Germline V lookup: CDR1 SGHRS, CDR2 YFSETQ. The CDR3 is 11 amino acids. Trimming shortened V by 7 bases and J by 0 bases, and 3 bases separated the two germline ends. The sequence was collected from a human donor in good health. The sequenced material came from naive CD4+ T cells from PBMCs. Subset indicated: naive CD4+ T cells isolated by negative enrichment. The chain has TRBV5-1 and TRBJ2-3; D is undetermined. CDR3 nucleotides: TGCGCCAGCCAAAGCACAGATACGCAGTATTTT. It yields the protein CASQSTDTQYF. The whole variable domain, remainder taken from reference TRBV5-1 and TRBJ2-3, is KAGVTQTPRYLIKTRGQQVTLSCSPISGHRSVSWYQQTPGQGLQFLFEYFSETQRNKGNFPGRFSGRQFSNSRSEMNVSTLELGDSALYLCASQSTDTQYFGPGTRLTVL.